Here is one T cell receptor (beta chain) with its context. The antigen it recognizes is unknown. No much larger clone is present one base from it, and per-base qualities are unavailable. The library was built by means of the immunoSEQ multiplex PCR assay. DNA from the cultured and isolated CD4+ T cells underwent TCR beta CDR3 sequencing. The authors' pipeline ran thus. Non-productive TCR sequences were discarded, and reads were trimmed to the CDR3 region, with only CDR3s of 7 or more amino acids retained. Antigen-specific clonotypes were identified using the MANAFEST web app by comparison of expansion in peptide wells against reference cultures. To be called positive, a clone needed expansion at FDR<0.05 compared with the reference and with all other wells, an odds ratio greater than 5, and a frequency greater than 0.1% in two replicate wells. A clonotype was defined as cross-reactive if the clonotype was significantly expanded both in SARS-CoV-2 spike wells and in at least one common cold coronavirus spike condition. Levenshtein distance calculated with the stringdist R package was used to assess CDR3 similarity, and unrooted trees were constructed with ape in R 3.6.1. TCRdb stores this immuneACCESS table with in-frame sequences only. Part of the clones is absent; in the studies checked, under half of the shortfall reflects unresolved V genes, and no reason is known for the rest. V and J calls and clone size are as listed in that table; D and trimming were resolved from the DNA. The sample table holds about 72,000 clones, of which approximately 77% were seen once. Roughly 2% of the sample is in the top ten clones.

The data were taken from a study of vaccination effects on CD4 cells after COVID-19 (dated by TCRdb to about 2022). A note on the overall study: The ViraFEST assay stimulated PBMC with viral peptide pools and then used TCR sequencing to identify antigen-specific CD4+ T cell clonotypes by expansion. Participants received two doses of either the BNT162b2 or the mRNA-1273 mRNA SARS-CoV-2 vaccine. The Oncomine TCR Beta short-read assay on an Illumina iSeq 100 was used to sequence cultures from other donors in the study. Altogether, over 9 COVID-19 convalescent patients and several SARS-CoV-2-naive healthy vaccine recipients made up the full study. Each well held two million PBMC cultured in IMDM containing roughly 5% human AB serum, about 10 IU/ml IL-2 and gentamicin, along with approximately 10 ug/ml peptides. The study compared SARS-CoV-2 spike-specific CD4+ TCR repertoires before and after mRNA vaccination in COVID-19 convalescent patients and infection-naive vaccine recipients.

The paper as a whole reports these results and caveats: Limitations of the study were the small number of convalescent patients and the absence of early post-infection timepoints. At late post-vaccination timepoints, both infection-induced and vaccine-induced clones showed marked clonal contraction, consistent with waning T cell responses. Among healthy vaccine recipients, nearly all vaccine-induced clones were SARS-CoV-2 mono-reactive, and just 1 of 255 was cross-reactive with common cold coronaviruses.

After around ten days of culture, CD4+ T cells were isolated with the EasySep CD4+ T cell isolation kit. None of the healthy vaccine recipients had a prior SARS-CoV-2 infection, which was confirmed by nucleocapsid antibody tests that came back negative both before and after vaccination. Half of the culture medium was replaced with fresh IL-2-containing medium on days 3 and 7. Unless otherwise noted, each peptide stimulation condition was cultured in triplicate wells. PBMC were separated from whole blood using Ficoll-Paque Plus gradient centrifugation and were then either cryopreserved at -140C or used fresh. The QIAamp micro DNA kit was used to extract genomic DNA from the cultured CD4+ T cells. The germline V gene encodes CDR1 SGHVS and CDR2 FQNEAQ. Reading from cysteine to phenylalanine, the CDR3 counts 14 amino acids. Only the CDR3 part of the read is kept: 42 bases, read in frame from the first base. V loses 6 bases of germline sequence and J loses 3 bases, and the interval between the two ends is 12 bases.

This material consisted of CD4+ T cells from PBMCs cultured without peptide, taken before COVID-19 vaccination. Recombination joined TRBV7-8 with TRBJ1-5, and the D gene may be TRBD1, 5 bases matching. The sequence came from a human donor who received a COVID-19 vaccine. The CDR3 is CASRLSGVNQPQHF. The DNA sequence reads TGTGCCAGCAGGTTATCGGGGGTCAATCAGCCCCAGCATTTT.